This TCR beta chain was recovered during a study of T cells in Graves' hyperthyroidism and ophthalmopathy. This clonotype was detected ten times or more. Subjects with ophthalmopathy showed a Clinical Activity Score no lower than 3, a NOSPECS grade no lower than 4, and a duration shorter than 3 months. Uncontrolled infection, other autoimmune disease, pregnancy or lactation excluded patients. Regions amplified from RNA transcripts were the TCR beta CDR3 regions. TCR CDR3 underwent first-round RT-PCR with the HTBI primer set. TCRdb re-analysed the multiplex PCR reads in MiXCR, keeping a single row per CDR3 protein. Here the sample spans roughly 400,000 distinct CDR3 sequences, around 15% being singletons. The V gene lost 5 bases and the J gene lost 1 base, with 17 bases spanning the gap. Germline values: CDR1 PRHDT, CDR2 FYEKMQ (reference sequence). The CDR3 spans 16 residues.

This sequence joins TRBV13 and TRBJ2-5; D possibly matches TRBD1 or TRBD2 (6 bases each). Material: blood. The sequence came from a man aged 45-60 years with Graves' ophthalmopathy. The CDR3 DNA sequence: TGTGCCAGCAGCCTTCGGGGGCGGGAACCCCAAGAGACCCAGTACTTC. Its translation: CASSLRGREPQETQYF.